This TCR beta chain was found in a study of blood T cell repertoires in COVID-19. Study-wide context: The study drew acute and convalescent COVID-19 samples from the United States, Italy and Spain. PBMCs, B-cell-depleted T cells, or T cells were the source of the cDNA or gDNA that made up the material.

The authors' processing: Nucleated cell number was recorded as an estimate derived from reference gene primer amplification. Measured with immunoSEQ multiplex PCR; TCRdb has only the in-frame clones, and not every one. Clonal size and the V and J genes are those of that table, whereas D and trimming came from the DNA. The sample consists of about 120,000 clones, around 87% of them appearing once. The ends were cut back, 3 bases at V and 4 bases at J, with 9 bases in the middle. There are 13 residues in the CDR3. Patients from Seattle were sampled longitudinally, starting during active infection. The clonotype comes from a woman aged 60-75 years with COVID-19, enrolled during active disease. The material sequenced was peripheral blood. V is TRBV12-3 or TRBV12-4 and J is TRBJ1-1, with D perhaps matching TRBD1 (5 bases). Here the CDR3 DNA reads TGTGCCAGCAGTTTTGATAGGGGCACTGAAGCTTTCTTT. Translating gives CASSFDRGTEAFF.